This T cell receptor beta chain was captured by sequencing in a study of beta chain features in type 1 diabetes. The investigators reverse transcribed all of the isolated RNA, so they sequenced expressed TCRB transcripts. Generated by immunoSEQ multiplex PCR, the TCRdb table keeps only in-frame clones and is missing some. The table lists hundreds of thousands of clones, around an eighth of them singletons, with less than 0.04% in the top ten. Study findings and constraints: TCRB CDR3s were moderately but significantly shorter in Type 1 diabetes patients in all four CD4+ subsets.

This clone was seen only a few times. Its antigen is still unknown. Central memory, naive, regulatory and stem cell-like memory CD4+ cells were sorted by CD45RO/CCR7/CD25/CD127/CD95/CD27. Unmatched junction bases numbered 6, after V lost 4 bases and J lost 4 bases. Germline CDR1 reads MGHDK; CDR2 reads SYGVNS. The CDR3 runs to 15 residues. Sequenced sample: naive CD4+ T cells from blood. This chain uses TRBV25-1 with TRBJ2-1; 8 bases align to TRBD2. This sequence originates from a man between 18 and 29 years old with type 1 diabetes. The CDR3 sequence: CASSARLAPYNEQFF. CDR3 in DNA: TGTGCCAGCAGTGCCCGACTAGCGCCGTACAATGAGCAGTTCTTC.